This T cell receptor (beta chain) was obtained from a study of T cells in Graves' hyperthyroidism and ophthalmopathy. General observations from the study: Among clonotypes expanded in thyroid above 0.001, most were also found in blood.

Germline CDR1 is MDHEN and CDR2 is SYDVKM. The V and J ends lost 5 bases and 6 bases, in that order; junction bases with no gene match: 5. There are 14 residues in the CDR3. Graves' hyperthyroidism showing no ophthalmopathy progression within 18 months was considered stable. Clinical symptoms, serum thyroxine, TRAb, thyroid ultrasound and orbital computed tomography established diagnosis. The table lists this clonotype with many counts. Its antigen is unknown. TCR beta CDR3 regions were amplified from RNA. First-round RT-PCR of the TCR CDR3 relied on the HTBI primer set. Using its own MiXCR run on the multiplex PCR reads, TCRdb lists one record per CDR3 protein. The sample includes about 290,000 distinct CDR3 sequences, 12% to 15% of them seen just once.

J is TRBJ2-7 and V is TRBV28; 12 bases are shared with TRBD2. The TCR comes from a woman in her 40s with Graves' hyperthyroidism. The specimen sequenced was blood. CDR3 nucleotide sequence: TGTGCCAGCAGTCCCGGACTAGCGGGAACCGAGCAGTACTTC. Residues: CASSPGLAGTEQYF.